A single T cell receptor (beta chain) is shown here with its context. The antigen is not known. This CDR3 comprises 16 residues. The V gene lost 5 bases and the J gene lost 5 bases, with 20 bases spanning the gap. CDR1 is SEHNR, CDR2 FQNEAQ, per germline (reference sequence). This record belongs to a study of cytomegalovirus exposure and HLA in healthy donors. Study conclusions and caveats: Accounts indicate the classifier identified cytomegalovirus status with strong specificity and sensitivity. The investigators catalogued about 170 TCR beta chains as cytomegalovirus-associated.

Clones were read by immunoSEQ multiplex PCR, and TCRdb kept only the in-frame ones, dropping some. The sample has 55,000 to 65,000 clones, 90% to 97% seen once. The sequence derives from a man younger than 35 in good health and CMV-seronegative. The sequencing input was PBMCs. J is TRBJ2-3 and V is TRBV7-9, with a tentative D call TRBD2 (6 bases). For the CDR3, the DNA is TGTGCCAGCAGCCCCCTACCCTTAAGTAGCGGAGATACGCAGTATTTT. This translates into CASSPLPLSSGDTQYF. Variable domain in full (rest from reference TRBV7-9 and TRBJ2-3): DTGVSQNPRHKITKRGQNVTFRCDPISEHNRLYWYRQTLGQGPEFLTYFQNEAQLEKSRLLSDRFSAERPKGSFSTLEIQRTEQGDSAMYLCASSPLPLSSGDTQYFGPGTRLTVL.